These T cell receptor beta chains were read from a single sample in a study of CD8 T cells in ankylosing spondylitis. Each CDR3 protein is one row after TCRdb ran MiXCR on the 5' RACE reads. The repertoire holds a few hundred thousand distinct CDR3 sequences, with under 20% as singletons. The sample consisted of blood, either unsorted or a sorted T cell fraction (not recorded which). The receptors originated from a male donor with ankylosing spondylitis. Both conserved end residues are part of each CDR3. D genes are given only for firm matches. Clone sizes are given selectively: once, few, many, or a class where the clone is expanded.

>TRBD2|TRBJ2-1|TRBV28|NA
TGTGCCACCTACCCGGCGGGAGGGGGAGTTGAGCAGTTCTTC
CATYPAGGGVEQFF
>NA|TRBJ1-1|TRBV12-3/TRBV12-4|few
TGTGCCAGCGGAAGGAGCAGGGCGAACACTGAAGCTTTCTTT
CASGRSRANTEAFF
>NA|TRBJ1-4|TRBV20-1|NA
TGCAGTGCTAGACCCCCGGCTCGGGAAAAACTGTTTTTT
CSARPPAREKLFF
>NA|TRBJ2-6|TRBV14|NA
TGTGCCAGCAGCCGACGGGGATCTGGGGCCAACGTCCTGACTTTC
CASSRRGSGANVLTF
>TRBD1|TRBJ1-2|TRBV12-3/TRBV12-4|many
TGTGCCAGCAGACCCGGGACAGCTTATGGCTACACCTTC
CASRPGTAYGYTF
>TRBD2|TRBJ2-1|TRBV7-8|NA
TGTGCCAGCAGCTTTGCGGGGGGGTTAGGGTCCTACAATGAGCAGTTCTTC
CASSFAGGLGSYNEQFF
>NA|TRBJ2-7|TRBV12-3/TRBV12-4|NA
TGTGCCAGCAGCCCGAAGAGCGCTTACGAGCAGTACTTC
CASSPKSAYEQYF
>NA|TRBJ2-1|TRBV18|NA
TGTGCCAGCTCACCGCTTGCAGGTATAGATGAGCAGTTCTTC
CASSPLAGIDEQFF
>TRBD1|TRBJ2-3|TRBV12-3/TRBV12-4|NA
TGTGCCAGCAGCCGTGGGACAGGGACTAGCACAGATACGCAGTATTTT
CASSRGTGTSTDTQYF
>NA|TRBJ2-1|TRBV24-1|NA
TGTGCCACCAGTGTGGACAGCTACAATGAGCAGTTCTTC
CATSVDSYNEQFF
>TRBD2|TRBJ2-3|TRBV4-1|NA
TGCGCCAGCAGCCAAGGACTAGCGGGCACAGATACGCAGTATTTT
CASSQGLAGTDTQYF
>NA|TRBJ2-2|TRBV6-5|NA
TGTGCCAGCAGTACCCCGGCCGGGGAGCTGTTTTTT
CASSTPAGELFF
>NA|TRBJ2-3|TRBV6-1|NA
TGTGCCGGCAGCATTGAGGGGAGCTACACAGATACGCAGTATTTT
CAGSIEGSYTDTQYF
>TRBD1|TRBJ2-3|TRBV6-5|NA
TGTGCCAGCAGTTTACAGGGGGCATGGGATACGCAGTATTTT
CASSLQGAWDTQYF
>TRBD1|TRBJ1-1|TRBV20-1|few
TGCAGTGCTAGGGGACAGGGGGGCCCGAACACTGAAGCTTTCTTT
CSARGQGGPNTEAFF
>TRBD1|TRBJ1-1|TRBV12-3/TRBV12-4|many
TGTGCCAGCAGTTTGTATCGGACAGGGGAGTTTACTGAAGCTTTCTTT
CASSLYRTGEFTEAFF
>TRBD2|TRBJ2-5|TRBV2|few
TGTGCCAGCAGTGACGGGGGGATACGGCAAGAGACCCAGTACTTC
CASSDGGIRQETQYF
>NA|TRBJ2-1|TRBV5-1|many
TGCGCCAGCAGCTTGGACTTGCGAGTGAATGAGCAGTTCTTC
CASSLDLRVNEQFF
>TRBD1|TRBJ1-4|TRBV20-1|few
TGCAGTGCTAGAAGGGGACAGGGTGGTGAAAAACTGTTTTTT
CSARRGQGGEKLFF
>TRBD2|TRBJ2-1|TRBV9|NA
TGTGCCAGCAGCGTGGGACTAGCGGGGGGCCCGAGCTCCTACAATGAGCAGTTCTTC
CASSVGLAGGPSSYNEQFF
>NA|TRBJ1-1|TRBV20-1|NA
TGCAGTGCTATAGCGGGCTTTTATTCAGTGAACACTGAAGCTTTCTTT
CSAIAGFYSVNTEAFF
>TRBD1|TRBJ1-5|TRBV6-1|NA
TGTGCCAGCAAAGGGACAGGAGGGAATCAGCCCCAGCATTTT
CASKGTGGNQPQHF
>NA|TRBJ1-4|TRBV4-3|NA
TGCGCCAGCAGCCGAATAGGGGAGGAAAAACTGTTTTTT
CASSRIGEEKLFF
>NA|TRBJ2-1|TRBV27|NA
TGTGCCAGCAGATCACCAGCGGGCCGTTCCTACAATGAGCAGTTCTTC
CASRSPAGRSYNEQFF
>NA|TRBJ2-2|TRBV20-1|few
TGCAGTGCTAGTTCCAGGAGGACGAACACCGGGGAGCTGTTTTTT
CSASSRRTNTGELFF
>NA|TRBJ1-4|TRBV6-1|NA
TGTGCCAGCAGAACCCTCGATCTTGGCGAAAAACTGTTTTTT
CASRTLDLGEKLFF
>NA|TRBJ2-5|TRBV6-1|few
TGTGCCAGCTCCGCCGGGGGCGCGGTGGAGACCCAGTACTTC
CASSAGGAVETQYF
>NA|TRBJ2-4|TRBV12-3/TRBV12-4|few
TGTGCCAGCAGTCCTAATTTGGGGAGCAAAAACATTCAGTACTTC
CASSPNLGSKNIQYF
>TRBD2|TRBJ2-1|TRBV12-3/TRBV12-4|NA
TGTGCCAGCAGTTTAGCCGCGGGAGCATTTGAGCAGTTCTTC
CASSLAAGAFEQFF
>NA|TRBJ2-5|TRBV20-1|few
TGCAGCCCGATTACTAGCGGTGGGCAGGGGGCCCAGTACTTC
CSPITSGGQGAQYF
>TRBD2|TRBJ2-5|TRBV29-1|NA
TGCAGCGCATGGACTAGCGGGAAAGGGACCCAGTACTTC
CSAWTSGKGTQYF